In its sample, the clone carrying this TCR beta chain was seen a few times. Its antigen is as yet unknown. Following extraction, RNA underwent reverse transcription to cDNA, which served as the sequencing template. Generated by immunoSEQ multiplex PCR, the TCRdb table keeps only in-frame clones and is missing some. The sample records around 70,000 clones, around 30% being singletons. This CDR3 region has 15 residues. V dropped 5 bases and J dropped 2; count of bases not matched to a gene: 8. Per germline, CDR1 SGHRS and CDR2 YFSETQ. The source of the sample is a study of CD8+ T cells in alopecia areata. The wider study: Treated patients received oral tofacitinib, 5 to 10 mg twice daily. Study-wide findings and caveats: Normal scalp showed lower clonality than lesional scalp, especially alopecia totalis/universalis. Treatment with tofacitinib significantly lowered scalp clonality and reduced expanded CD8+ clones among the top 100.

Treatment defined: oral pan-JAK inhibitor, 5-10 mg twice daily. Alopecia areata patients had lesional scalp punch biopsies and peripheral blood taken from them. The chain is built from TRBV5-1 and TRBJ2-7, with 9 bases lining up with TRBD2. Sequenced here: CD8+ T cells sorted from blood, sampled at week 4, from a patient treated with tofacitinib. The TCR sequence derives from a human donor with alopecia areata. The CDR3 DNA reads TGCGCCAGCAGGCAGCGACTAGCGGACACCTACGAGCAGTACTTC. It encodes CASRQRLADTYEQYF. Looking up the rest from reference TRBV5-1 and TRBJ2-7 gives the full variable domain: KAGVTQTPRYLIKTRGQQVTLSCSPISGHRSVSWYQQTPGQGLQFLFEYFSETQRNKGNFPGRFSGRQFSNSRSEMNVSTLELGDSALYLCASRQRLADTYEQYFGPGTRLTVT.